This TCR beta chain was identified in a study of Graves' ophthalmopathy and Graves' hyperthyroidism. The source of the PBMCs was approximately 9.5 ml of fresh peripheral blood. Findings of the study overall: Appearing in blood as well were most expanded thyroid clonotypes above 0.001 frequency.

Amplification from RNA transcripts yielded the TCR beta CDR3 regions. HTBI primers primed a first-round RT-PCR, and a second-round multiplex PCR followed. One entry per CDR3 protein, called by TCRdb with MiXCR from the multiplex PCR reads. The sample includes approximately 700,000 distinct CDR3 sequences, roughly two fifths of them seen just once. Germline V gives CDR1 SNHLY, CDR2 FYNNEI. Trimming removed 8 bases at V and 1 base at J, with 14 bases between. The CDR3 runs to 14 residues. Remarks on this clonotype: Antigen specificity is unknown.

The sequence came from an adult man with Graves' ophthalmopathy. This rearrangement joins TRBV2 to TRBJ2-5; perhaps TRBD1 as D (9 bases). The sequencing input was peripheral blood. The CDR3 sequence: CASGTGTSQETQYF. CDR3 DNA sequence: TGTGCCAGCGGGACAGGGACTAGCCAAGAGACCCAGTACTTC.